This record concerns one T cell receptor beta chain sequence. In this sample, this clonotype turned up a few times. Its antigen has not been determined. Base-call qualities are not available, and no considerably larger clone is one nucleotide away. Stable Graves' hyperthyroidism was defined as no progression to ophthalmopathy during 18 months of follow-up. Hyperthyroidism patients were newly diagnosed, with disease duration under 2 months, and aged 18 to 65 years. Any patient with an uncontrolled infection, another autoimmune disease, pregnancy or lactation was excluded. Diagnoses relied on clinical symptoms, serum thyroxine and TRAb, thyroid ultrasound and orbital computed tomography. PBMCs were separated from around 9.1 ml of fresh peripheral blood using Ficoll-Paque density gradient centrifugation. Trizol reagent was used to extract total RNA, and RNA quality was then checked on an Agilent 2100 Bioanalyzer.

TCR beta CDR3 regions were amplified from RNA transcripts. A first-round RT-PCR of the TCR CDR3 used the HTBI primer set with the Qiagen OneStep RT-PCR kit. Libraries were constructed in a second round of multiplex PCR, after which size selection and purification were carried out. The libraries were sequenced on an Illumina HiSeq2000 using paired-end 100 bp reads. The authors processed their data as follows. Raw data were processed with SOAPnuke, discarding reads with adapters, uncalled bases, mean Phred below 15, or no exact constant-primer or identifier match. COPE v1.2.5 was used to merge high-quality paired reads, and clonotypes were defined as unique nucleotide sequences. MiTCR v1.1 was used to align clonotypes to the IMGT TRBV, TRBD and TRBJ reference segments. Analysis was restricted to V-J combinations with a frequency above 0.0001, which covered roughly 99% of repertoires. A TCS score was defined as the ratio between F50 (clonal expansion) and ExV (chaos), using BLOSUM62-based TCRdist between CDR3 peptides within each V-J. Welch's t-statistics and random forest reduced 500 to 550 V-J features to roughly 13, which were used in a naive Bayes classifier (R e1071). The public reads were reprocessed in TCRdb via fastp at Q25 and MiXCR, keeping in-frame beta chains. Each entry merges the rows of one CDR3 protein and shows their most common DNA and genes. The V and J calls come from TCRdb's annotation, not from the publication. The sample table records 650,000 to 750,000 distinct CDR3 sequences; 13% to 15% of these occur just once. Clones ranked in the top ten supply 10% of the sample.

The data derive from a study of T cells in Graves' hyperthyroidism and ophthalmopathy (dated by TCRdb to about 2019). Turning to the overall study: Peripheral blood was sampled at the time of initial diagnosis, prior to any treatment. In addition, the study compared T-cell repertoires in thyroid tissue and in blood from a handful of Graves' hyperthyroidism patients. Whether ophthalmopathy could be predicted prospectively was tested in an independent validation cohort made up of some 20 hyperthyroidism patients plus 17 patients who later progressed to ophthalmopathy. Once sampling was done, hyperthyroidism patients were given methimazole at a starting dose of 30 mg daily, whereas ophthalmopathy patients were given high-dose intravenous methylprednisolone. The paper describes TCR Vbeta CDR3 sequencing of roughly 130 peripheral blood samples, made up of around 41 ophthalmopathy patients, 70 to 75 hyperthyroidism patients and roughly 17 progressor patients. A discovery cohort of about a hundred patients, approximately 45 with Graves' ophthalmopathy and about 58 with stable Graves' hyperthyroidism, was used to find distinguishing TCR V-J signatures. For training and testing, the 95 to 100 patients in the discovery cohort were randomly divided in a 7:3 ratio. What the research found in general, with its limitations: Most expanded thyroid clonotypes (frequency above 0.001) were also found in blood, which suggests that blood repertoires may mirror thyroid immune responses. Sample size was not statistically predetermined, and blinding of investigators to group allocation was not performed. In validation, the model predicted progression to ophthalmopathy with roughly 66% sensitivity and about 72% specificity, a median of 6.5 months before onset. A 13 V-J signature model separated ophthalmopathy from stable hyperthyroidism, with around 88% sensitivity and 81.08% specificity in cross-validation and 80%/75% in testing.

The sample comprised blood. The receptor was isolated from a woman aged 18-35 years with Graves' hyperthyroidism.

Here is the DNA: TGTGCCAGCAATCGGGACTACTGGGGAGCAGATACGCAGTATTTT. This encodes CASNRDYWGADTQYF. This chain is built from TRBV28 and TRBJ2-3, with 7 junctional bases fitting TRBD2. At the junction V is shortened by 7 bases and J by 4 bases; bases outside the gene matches: 11. Looking up the germline V gene yields CDR1 MDHEN and CDR2 SYDVKM. There are 15 amino acids in the CDR3, from cysteine to phenylalanine inclusive. Only the CDR3 part of the read is kept: 45 bases, read in frame from the first base.